These 23 T cell receptor beta chains were sequenced from one sample in a study of cytomegalovirus exposure and HLA in healthy donors. The PCR had 60 Vbeta and 13 Jbeta primers. Using immunoSEQ multiplex PCR, the repertoire was profiled, and TCRdb retains in-frame clones only, with some absent. Of 150,000 or so clones listed, over 60% are singletons. What was sequenced was PBMCs. Source of these receptors: a man aged 35 to 55 in good health and CMV-seropositive.

The chain has TRBV5-1 and TRBJ2-3; 13 bases match TRBD2. CDR1 is SGHRS, CDR2 YFSETQ, per germline. Trimming at V came to 0 bases and at J to 6 bases, leaving 4 bases not matched to a gene. The CDR3 is 16 amino acids. The CDR3 sequence: CASSLGLAGGFDTQYF. CDR3 DNA: TGCGCCAGCAGCTTGGGACTAGCGGGAGGATTTGATACGCAGTATTTT.

Points on this clone: One end of the junction varies from germline; a read error may be responsible. The chain carries TRBV7-9 and TRBJ2-2; D may be TRBD1 (6 bases). Germline V gene data show CDR1 as SEHNR and CDR2 as FQNEAQ (reference sequence). This CDR3 is 16 amino acids long. The CDR3 loop reads CSSSPRQDLDTGELFF. The CDR3 nucleotides read TGTTCCAGCAGCCCCCGACAGGACCTGGACACCGGGGAGCTGTTTTTT.

The V and J genes are TRBV18 and TRBJ2-1; D remains ambiguous. The CDR3 runs 13 residues. Per germline, CDR1 KGHSH and CDR2 LQKENI. Trimming cost V 2 bases and J 6 bases, with 8 bases left between them. CDR3 nucleotides: TGTGCCAGCTCACCAGTCAGCGCCAATGAGCAGTTCTTC. Amino acids: CASSPVSANEQFF.

The CDR3 DNA reads as TGTGCCAGCAGCTCGCCGGGGGAGCACTATGGCTACACCTTC. Amino acid sequence: CASSSPGEHYGYTF. The chain employs TRBV5-6 and TRBJ1-2; D perhaps matches TRBD1 (5 bases). Germline lookup yields CDR1 SGHDT and CDR2 YYEEEE. The CDR3 is 14 residues long. Trimming shortened V by 3 bases and J by 3 bases, and 12 bases separated the two germline ends. Based on the CDR3 plus reference TRBV5-6 and TRBJ1-2, the full variable domain is DAGVTQSPTHLIKTRGQQVTLRCSPKSGHDTVSWYQQALGQGPQFIFQYYEEEERQRGNFPDRFSGHQFPNYSSELNVNALLLGDSALYLCASSSPGEHYGYTFGSGTRLTVV.

The chain is built from TRBV7-2 and TRBJ2-7, with 7 bases identical to TRBD1. The length of the CDR3 is 15 residues. Germline assignment: CDR1 SGHTA and CDR2 FQGNSA. V shed 5 bases, J shed 2 bases, and the junction held 9 bases outside the gene matches. This chain's CDR3 is CASSTTGAVPYEQYF. CDR3 in DNA: TGTGCCAGCAGCACTACAGGGGCCGTTCCCTACGAGCAGTACTTC.

This chain connects TRBV27 to TRBJ2-1, with a tentative D call TRBD1 (5 bases). This CDR3 has 17 residues. Germline V gene lookup returns CDR1 MNHEY and CDR2 SMNVEV (reference sequence). Trimming removed 2 bases at V and 0 bases at J, with 14 bases between. CDR3 amino acids: CASSLKGGGHSYNEQFF. In DNA form, the CDR3 reads TGTGCCAGCAGTTTAAAAGGCGGCGGACACTCCTACAATGAGCAGTTCTTC.

V is TRBV25-1 and J is TRBJ2-1, with TRBD2 as a possible D gene (5 bases). Germline V gene lookup returns CDR1 MGHDK and CDR2 SYGVNS. Trimming took 9 bases from V and 0 from J, leaving 12 bases between them. This CDR3 has 14 amino acids. The CDR3 loop is CASQGLNSYNEQFF. CDR3 nucleotides: TGTGCCAGTCAAGGACTGAACTCCTACAATGAGCAGTTCTTC.

The J gene is TRBJ2-7, the V gene TRBV5-1; D unresolved. Trimming took off 7 bases at V and 4 bases at J, with 15 bases between the two ends. Germline assignment: CDR1 SGHRS and CDR2 YFSETQ. The CDR3 is 13 amino acids. The chain's CDR3 is CASSETPSYEQYF. CDR3 DNA: TGCGCCAGCTCTGAGACACCCTCATACGAGCAGTACTTC.

This chain joins TRBV12-5 and TRBJ2-1, with 12 bases that match TRBD2. The V gene end was trimmed by 7 bases and the J gene end by 8 bases; junction bases not matched to a gene: 9. This CDR3 comprises 15 residues. The germline gives CDR1 LGHNT, CDR2 FRNRAP. This CDR3 is CASAQTSGGPHEQFF. The DNA of the CDR3 is TGTGCTAGTGCCCAGACTAGCGGGGGCCCTCATGAGCAGTTCTTC.

This clone was recorded only once. The chain couples TRBV5-1 to TRBJ2-7, with 11 bases identical to TRBD2. The CDR3 is 15 amino acids. V trimming: 1 base; J trimming: 2 bases; junction bases outside the gene matches: 2. Germline CDR1 SGHRS, CDR2 YFSETQ. CDR3 region: CASSLTTSGAYEQYF. The CDR3 region has the DNA TGCGCCAGCAGCTTGACGACTAGCGGGGCCTACGAGCAGTACTTC.

The chain employs TRBV11-2 and TRBJ2-1; TRBD2 matches at 9 bases. Germline trimming cut 6 bases from V and 5 bases from J; bases unmatched to any gene: 8. The germline gives CDR1 SGHAT, CDR2 FQNNGV. There are 15 residues in the CDR3. The CDR3 region is CASRELAGLDNEQFF. The CDR3, as DNA: TGTGCCAGCAGAGAACTAGCGGGCCTCGACAATGAGCAGTTCTTC.

The V gene is TRBV6-6, the J gene TRBJ1-1; 8 nucleotides line up with TRBD1. The CDR3 spans 15 residues. After removal of 5 bases from V and 4 bases from J, the junction contained 9 bases not matched to a gene. From germline, CDR1 is MNHNY and CDR2 SVGAGI (reference sequence). The CDR3 loop reads CASSRDRSPGTEAFF. Here the CDR3 DNA reads TGTGCCAGCAGTCGGGACAGGTCGCCGGGCACTGAAGCTTTCTTT.

The gene calls are TRBV6-1 and TRBJ2-1, with D perhaps matching TRBD1 (6 bases). V lost 8 bases and J lost 4, with 15 bases in between. Germline lookup yields CDR1 MNHNS and CDR2 SASEGT. This CDR3 is 14 amino acids long. The CDR3 coding sequence is TGTGCCAGCTGGGGACAATCTCTATACAATGAGCAGTTCTTC. This encodes CASWGQSLYNEQFF.

The chain is built from TRBV6-5 and TRBJ1-2; maybe TRBD1 (6 bases). The CDR3 contains 13 residues. Trimming cost V 8 bases and J 6 bases, with 16 bases left between them. Germline CDR1 is MNHEY and CDR2 is SVGAGI. The CDR3 sequence is CASHDRSVDGYTF. The DNA of the CDR3 is TGTGCCAGCCATGACAGGTCGGTGGATGGCTACACCTTC.

The rearrangement links TRBV28 to TRBJ2-1; 13 bases agree with TRBD2. The CDR3 extends over 18 amino acids. Germline values: CDR1 MDHEN, CDR2 SYDVKM. The V gene end was trimmed by 3 bases and the J gene end by 7 bases; junction bases not matched to a gene: 12. The CDR3 is CASSFGSPGLAGWNEQFF. For the CDR3, the DNA is TGTGCCAGCAGTTTTGGGTCACCGGGACTAGCGGGATGGAATGAGCAGTTCTTC. The complete variable domain, with remaining parts taken from reference TRBV28 and TRBJ2-1, reads DVKVTQSSRYLVKRTGEKVFLECVQDMDHENMFWYRQDPGLGLRLIYFSYDVKMKEKGDIPEGYSVSREKKERFSLILESASTNQTSMYLCASSFGSPGLAGWNEQFFGPGTRLTVL.

J is TRBJ2-5 and V is TRBV5-4; a weak D match, TRBD2 (5 bases). Germline V gene sequence: CDR1 SGHNT, CDR2 YYREEE (reference sequence). The CDR3 loop spans 16 amino acids. Trimming removed 4 bases at V and 3 bases at J, with 19 bases between. CDR3 sequence (DNA): TGTGCCAGCAGCCCCACTATAGCGTGGGTCGAAGAGACCCAGTACTTC. Its protein is CASSPTIAWVEETQYF.

This chain connects TRBV2 to TRBJ1-1; the match to TRBD1 covers 9 bases. V lost 8 bases to trimming and J lost 5 bases; unmatched junction nucleotides: 12. The germline CDR1 and CDR2 sequences are SNHLY and FYNNEI. This CDR3 has 15 residues. The CDR3 DNA follows: TGTGCCAGCGGGGGGACAGGGTATTATACGACTGAAGCTTTCTTT. Protein: CASGGTGYYTTEAFF. Supplemented by reference TRBV2 and TRBJ1-1, the full variable domain reads EPEVTQTPSHQVTQMGQEVILRCVPISNHLYFYWYRQILGQKVEFLVSFYNNEISEKSEIFDDQFSVERPDGSNFTLKIRSTKLEDSAMYFCASGGTGYYTTEAFFGQGTRLTVV.

The chain links TRBV11-2 to TRBJ1-1; no clear D gene. Trimming stripped 3 bases from V and 5 bases from J, with 7 bases between. Germline V lookup: CDR1 SGHAT, CDR2 FQNNGV. The CDR3 contains 12 residues. CDR3 sequence (DNA): TGTGCCAGCAGCTTTGGGGAGACTGAAGCTTTCTTT. Amino acid sequence: CASSFGETEAFF.

The V gene is TRBV7-2, the J gene TRBJ1-5; TRBD1 might be the D (5 bases). CDR3 length: 15 residues. The V end lost 2 bases, the J end lost 0 bases, and 8 bases lay between the germline ends. Germline loops: CDR1 SGHTA, CDR2 FQGNSA. The CDR3 reads CASSLTGNSNQPQHF. In DNA, the CDR3 is TGTGCCAGCAGCTTAACAGGCAATAGCAATCAGCCCCAGCATTTT.

The chain employs TRBV7-2 and TRBJ1-1; the D gene is possibly TRBD1 (6 bases). The CDR3 spans 14 residues. Germline V gives CDR1 SGHTA, CDR2 FQGNSA. The germline V and J ends were trimmed by 3 bases and 5 bases, with 13 bases remaining between them. The CDR3, as DNA: TGTGCCAGCAGCTTCGACACAGGGCGAACTGAAGCTTTCTTT. Translating it yields CASSFDTGRTEAFF.

The chain employs TRBV28 and TRBJ2-1, with no clear D. The germline V gene has CDR1 MDHEN and CDR2 SYDVKM. The CDR3 covers 10 residues. V was trimmed by 6 bases and J by 6 bases, leaving 3 bases between them. DNA of the CDR3: TGTGCCAGCAGCCTCAATGAGCAGTTCTTC. This codes for CASSLNEQFF. Filled out from reference TRBV28 and TRBJ2-1, the complete variable domain reads DVKVTQSSRYLVKRTGEKVFLECVQDMDHENMFWYRQDPGLGLRLIYFSYDVKMKEKGDIPEGYSVSREKKERFSLILESASTNQTSMYLCASSLNEQFFGPGTRLTVL.

The V and J genes are TRBV28 and TRBJ2-5, with 12 bases that match TRBD2. This CDR3 comprises 15 residues. Germline loops: CDR1 MDHEN, CDR2 SYDVKM. The junction had 13 bases not matched to a gene; V was cut back by 6 bases and J by 11 bases. CDR3 sequence (DNA): TGTGCCAGCAGGCCTAGCGGGAGGGAAGGCGGTAGGCAGTACTTC. Its protein is CASRPSGREGGRQYF.

This clone has only a few counts. CDR3 in amino acids: CASSLAEVPGVVSDTQYF. In DNA form, the CDR3 reads TGTGCCAGCAGCTTAGCGGAGGTCCCAGGGGTGGTGTCAGATACGCAGTATTTT. The V gene is TRBV7-9, the J gene TRBJ2-3; maybe TRBD1 (6 bases). The CDR3 sequence is 18 residues long. Deletions cut 0 bases from V and 4 bases from J, with 20 bases between. CDR1 SEHNR and CDR2 FQNEAQ come from the germline V gene (reference sequence).